The rows below give T cell receptor beta chains drawn from one sample of a study of tumor-infiltrating lymphocytes in localized non-small cell lung cancer. The assay was immunoSEQ multiplex PCR, and TCRdb's table has in-frame clones only and misses some. The data show some 8,000 clones, 65% to 85% seen once. Sequencing was carried out using uninvolved lung tissue not adjacent to the tumor. All receptors come from a human donor with non-small cell lung cancer. Both conserved end residues are part of each CDR3. D genes are given only for firm matches. Clone size is stated in some rows and not others, as once, few, many or a class when expanded.

cdr3_length,d_call,j_call,v_call,clone_size,cdr3_nt,cdr3_aa
13,NA,TRBJ1-5,TRBV5-8,NA,TGTGCCAGCAGTGGGGGGGGCAATCAGCCCCAGCATTTT,CASSGGGNQPQHF
14,NA,TRBJ1-1,TRBV27,NA,TGTGCCAGCAGTTTAAATTCTATGAACACTGAAGCTTTCTTT,CASSLNSMNTEAFF
15,NA,TRBJ1-5,TRBV6-5,NA,TGTGCCAGCAGTGTCACAGGACAGTGGAATCAGCCCCAGCATTTT,CASSVTGQWNQPQHF
13,NA,TRBJ2-1,TRBV4-1,NA,TGCGCCAGCAGCCAAGATCGCGAGAATGAGCAGTTCTTC,CASSQDRENEQFF
16,NA,TRBJ1-1,TRBV6-1,NA,TGTGCCAGCAGTGATTCCGCCAGGGCCTTGAACACTGAAGCTTTCTTT,CASSDSARALNTEAFF
15,NA,TRBJ2-2,TRBV9,few,TGTGCCAGCAGCCTAAGACGAGGTTCGGACGGGGAGCTGTTTTTT,CASSLRRGSDGELFF
15,TRBD1,TRBJ1-6,TRBV6-5,NA,TGTGCCAGCATGTACCAGGGGGAAGGGAATTCACCCCTCCACTTT,CASMYQGEGNSPLHF
14,NA,TRBJ1-5,TRBV6-5,few,TGTGCCAGCAGGCCTACAGGCCGCAATCAGCCCCAGCATTTT,CASRPTGRNQPQHF
14,NA,TRBJ1-2,TRBV6-5,NA,TGTGCCAGCAGGGATTCCACAGTTACCTATGGCTACACCTTC,CASRDSTVTYGYTF
13,TRBD1,TRBJ1-4,TRBV9,large,TGTGCCAGCAGCGTAGGACAGGGTGAAAAACTGTTTTTT,CASSVGQGEKLFF
16,TRBD2,TRBJ2-7,TRBV2,NA,TGTGCCAGCAGTCTGGCCGCTAGCGGGAGGGCCAGCGAGCAGTACTTC,CASSLAASGRASEQYF
18,TRBD1,TRBJ1-1,TRBV7-9,NA,TGTGCCAGCGGCTTCCGGGACAGGGGGCTATTCGAGAACACTGAAGCTTTCTTT,CASGFRDRGLFENTEAFF
13,NA,TRBJ1-1,TRBV6-1,NA,TGTGCCAGCGCACGACAGCCGAACACTGAAGCTTTCTTT,CASARQPNTEAFF
17,NA,TRBJ2-1,TRBV9,NA,TGTGCCAGCAGCGTAGGAGTGGAGGGGGCCGGCTACAATGAGCAGTTCTTC,CASSVGVEGAGYNEQFF
13,NA,TRBJ1-4,TRBV25-1,NA,TGTGCCAGCAGTGAACAGGGTCCATCAAAACTGTTTTTT,CASSEQGPSKLFF
13,TRBD2,TRBJ2-5,TRBV5-5,NA,TGTGCCAGCGGGAGGGGACTCCAAGAGACCCAGTACTTC,CASGRGLQETQYF
12,NA,TRBJ2-7,TRBV28,once,TGTGCCAGCAGTCGCCAATCCTACGAGCAGTACTTC,CASSRQSYEQYF
16,TRBD2,TRBJ2-3,TRBV5-1,once,TGCGCCAGCGTAGAAGGGACTAGCTCTTCCACAGATACGCAGTATTTT,CASVEGTSSSTDTQYF
15,NA,TRBJ2-6,TRBV15,few,TGTGCCACCAGCAGAGAGGGTTCTGGGGCCAACGTCCTGACTTTC,CATSREGSGANVLTF
13,NA,TRBJ2-5,TRBV6-6,NA,TGTGCCAGCATTGCATCAGGGGAAGAGACCCAGTACTTC,CASIASGEETQYF
14,TRBD1,TRBJ1-2,TRBV5-1,NA,TGCGCCAGCAGCCCAGACAGGGGAGAGGATGGCTACACCTTC,CASSPDRGEDGYTF
15,NA,TRBJ2-3,TRBV10-3,NA,TGTGCCATCAGTGAGGCCGGGGGAAGCACAGATACGCAGTATTTT,CAISEAGGSTDTQYF
13,NA,TRBJ1-2,TRBV6-5,NA,TGTGCCAGCAGTTACGACGGACACTATGGCTACACCTTC,CASSYDGHYGYTF
13,TRBD2,TRBJ2-1,TRBV15,few,TGTGCCACTAGCGGGACCTTTTACAATGAGCAGTTCTTC,CATSGTFYNEQFF
18,NA,TRBJ1-2,TRBV30,NA,TGTGCCTGGAGTGTACCCCGGGACATGCGAGACAAAGAGAATGGCTACACCTTC,CAWSVPRDMRDKENGYTF
15,TRBD1,TRBJ1-1,TRBV6-1,once,TGTGCCAGCAGCGCTTCGACAGGGCTGAACACTGAAGCTTTCTTT,CASSASTGLNTEAFF
15,NA,TRBJ1-3,TRBV7-9,NA,TGTGCCAGCAGCCCAGGGACACTTAGGGGAAACACCATATATTTT,CASSPGTLRGNTIYF
14,NA,TRBJ1-4,TRBV28,once,TGTGCCAGCACCACGACATGGGGTAATGAAAAACTGTTTTTT,CASTTTWGNEKLFF
15,NA,TRBJ2-2,TRBV7-3,NA,TGTGCCAGCAGCTTAACGTTGGAGAACACCGGGGAGCTGTTTTTT,CASSLTLENTGELFF
15,TRBD1,TRBJ2-7,TRBV7-9,NA,TGTGCCAGCAGCCACCGGGACAGGGCCCTCTACGAGCAGTACTTC,CASSHRDRALYEQYF
16,TRBD1,TRBJ1-2,TRBV28,NA,TGTGCCAGCAGCCCCGCAGGGGGCGCTTCAAACTATGGCTACACCTTC,CASSPAGGASNYGYTF
15,NA,TRBJ1-1,TRBV28,NA,TGTGCCAGCACCCAGAGTGGGATTCTCAACACTGAAGCTTTCTTT,CASTQSGILNTEAFF
13,NA,TRBJ2-3,TRBV7-9,NA,TGTGCCAGCAGCCCTAGCAGCACAGATACGCAGTATTTT,CASSPSSTDTQYF
13,TRBD2,TRBJ2-1,TRBV29-1,NA,TGCAGTGCTATCCTAGCGGGATTAAATGAGCAGTTCTTC,CSAILAGLNEQFF
13,NA,TRBJ1-4,TRBV6-1,NA,TGTGCCAGCAGTGAAGTCTTGTATGAAAAACTGTTTTTT,CASSEVLYEKLFF
14,NA,TRBJ1-6,TRBV5-4,NA,TGTGCCAGCAGCTTGGGGGGTAGCAATTCACCCCTCCACTTT,CASSLGGSNSPLHF
15,NA,TRBJ1-1,TRBV6-5,NA,TGTGCCAGCAGTTACTCGAAGGGTGGGAACACTGAAGCTTTCTTT,CASSYSKGGNTEAFF
15,TRBD1,TRBJ2-3,TRBV11-3,few,TGTGCCAGCAGCCCCGGACAGGGGGGAGCAGATACGCAGTATTTT,CASSPGQGGADTQYF
16,TRBD2,TRBJ2-7,TRBV6-5,NA,TGTGCCAGCAGTTACGACCCAGCGGGAGGGCCGGGTGAGCAGTACTTC,CASSYDPAGGPGEQYF
12,NA,TRBJ1-5,TRBV6-1,NA,TGTGCCAGCAAACAGGGAAATCAGCCCCAGCATTTT,CASKQGNQPQHF
15,NA,TRBJ1-2,TRBV14,NA,TGTGCCAGCAGCCAAGGTGCCACGGCCGTCTATGGCTACACCTTC,CASSQGATAVYGYTF
16,NA,TRBJ1-3,TRBV7-6,NA,TGTGCCAGCAGCTTAGAGTCAGGCGGCTCTGGAAACACCATATATTTT,CASSLESGGSGNTIYF
14,NA,TRBJ2-1,TRBV7-2,NA,TGTGCCAGCAGCTTAGTATTCCGAGGACTGGAGCAGTTCTTC,CASSLVFRGLEQFF
14,TRBD2,TRBJ2-7,TRBV19,NA,TGTGCCAGTAGGGGGACTAGCGGCTCCTACGAGCAGTACTTC,CASRGTSGSYEQYF
12,NA,TRBJ2-7,TRBV6-1,NA,TGTGCCAGTTCTAGCCGGGGCTACGAGCAGTACTTC,CASSSRGYEQYF
16,NA,TRBJ1-2,TRBV6-5,NA,TGTGCCAGCAGTTACTCGAACGCCGGCCCGAGGGGTGGCTACACCTTC,CASSYSNAGPRGGYTF
16,NA,TRBJ1-2,TRBV27,NA,TGTGCCAGCAGTTTTAAGGGCCCCTCCCTGGGGGCTGGCTACACCTTC,CASSFKGPSLGAGYTF
12,NA,TRBJ1-5,TRBV7-9,NA,TGTGCCAGCAGCTTACGGGGACAGCCCCAGCATTTT,CASSLRGQPQHF